This T cell receptor (beta chain) was found in a study of PD-1 blockade in mismatch repair-deficient tumors (dated by TCRdb to the late 2010s). Notes on the research overall: The trial enrolled some 82 consecutive patients with some twelve mismatch repair-deficient cancer types between late 2013 and 2016, all previously treated and progressing. Tumor-associated T cell clones were tracked in the peripheral blood of patients responding to PD-1 blockade by deep sequencing of TCR CDR3 regions.

Results and caveats for the whole study, not just this receptor: Clones residing in the tumor, which were often undetectable in blood before treatment, expanded quickly after pembrolizumab and then contracted, generally before radiologic responses.

Library method: the immunoSEQ multiplex PCR assay. TCRdb obtained this table from immuneACCESS and retained in-frame rearrangements with V and J assigned. These tables miss some clones; where compared with another copy, unresolved V genes account for less than half of the shortfall, and the remainder is unexplained. The sample records roughly 70,000 clones, more than 75% of which are singletons. Clones ranked in the top ten supply about 5% of the sample. A remark on this clone: Its antigen is unknown. The record has no base qualities; no much larger clone is one base away.

Mismatch repair deficiency was established in every enrolled patient by polymerase chain reaction or immunohistochemistry. TCR sequencing was carried out for three patients who responded to pembrolizumab therapy. Pembrolizumab PD-1 blockade was prospectively tested in advanced mismatch repair-deficient cancers, regardless of tissue of origin, in the phase II trial. Serial peripheral blood T cell samples were collected before and at multiple times after starting PD-1 blockade. Blood sampling time points were reported as weeks after the first dose of pembrolizumab. Here V drops 0 bases and J drops 4 bases, and the junction holds 4 bases not matched to any gene. The germline V gene gives CDR1 as SNHLY and CDR2 as FYNNEI. The CDR3 has 15 amino acids, counting the end cysteine and phenylalanine. The retained sequence is limited to the CDR3, 45 bases, with the frame set at the first base.

The sequence was obtained from an adult with mismatch repair-deficient cancer. Recombination connected TRBV2 to TRBJ2-3; 7 junctional bases match TRBD1. The material was peripheral blood, obtained 2 weeks after starting pembrolizumab. For the CDR3, the sequence is CASSEAGTESDTQYF. The bases are TGTGCCAGCAGTGAAGCCGGGACAGAATCAGATACGCAGTATTTT.